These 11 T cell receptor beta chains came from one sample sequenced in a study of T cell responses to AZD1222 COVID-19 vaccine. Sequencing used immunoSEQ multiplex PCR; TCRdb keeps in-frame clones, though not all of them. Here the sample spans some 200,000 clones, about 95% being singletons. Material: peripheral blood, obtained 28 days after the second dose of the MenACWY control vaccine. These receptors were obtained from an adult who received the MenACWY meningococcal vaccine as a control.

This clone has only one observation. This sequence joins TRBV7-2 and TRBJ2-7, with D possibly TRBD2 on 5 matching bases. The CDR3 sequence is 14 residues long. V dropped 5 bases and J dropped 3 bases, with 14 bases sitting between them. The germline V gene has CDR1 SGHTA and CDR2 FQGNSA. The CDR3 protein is CASSEPAGVYEQYF. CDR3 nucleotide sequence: TGTGCCAGCAGCGAACCCGCCGGGGTCTACGAGCAGTACTTC.

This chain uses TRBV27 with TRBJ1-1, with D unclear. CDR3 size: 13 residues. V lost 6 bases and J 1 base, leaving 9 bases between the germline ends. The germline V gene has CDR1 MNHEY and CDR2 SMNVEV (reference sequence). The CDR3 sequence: CASSFSGNTEAFF. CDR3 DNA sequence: TGTGCCAGCAGCTTTTCAGGGAACACTGAAGCTTTCTTT.

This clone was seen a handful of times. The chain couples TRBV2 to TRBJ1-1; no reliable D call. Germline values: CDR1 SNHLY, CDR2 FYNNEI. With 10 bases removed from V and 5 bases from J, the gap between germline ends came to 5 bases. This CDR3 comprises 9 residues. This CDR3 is CAIQTEAFF. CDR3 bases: TGTGCCATCCAAACTGAAGCTTTCTTT.

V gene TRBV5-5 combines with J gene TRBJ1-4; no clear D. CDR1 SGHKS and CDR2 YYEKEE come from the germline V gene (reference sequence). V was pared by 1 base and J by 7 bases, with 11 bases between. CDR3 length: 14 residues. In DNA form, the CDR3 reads TGTGCCAGCAGCTTGTATCAGAGCCGTGAAAAACTGTTTTTT. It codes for CASSLYQSREKLFF.

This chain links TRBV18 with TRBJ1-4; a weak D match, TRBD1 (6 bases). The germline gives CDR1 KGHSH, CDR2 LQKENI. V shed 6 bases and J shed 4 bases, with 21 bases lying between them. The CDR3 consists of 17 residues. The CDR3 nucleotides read TGTGCCAGCTCTCAACTTAAAGGGGGAGCTGATAATGAAAAACTGTTTTTT. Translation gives CASSQLKGGADNEKLFF.

The CDR3 region has the DNA TGCGCCAGCAGCCAAGATCCAGGGGTCTACGAGCAGTACTTC. This translates into CASSQDPGVYEQYF. V usage is TRBV4-3 and J usage is TRBJ2-7; a weak D match, TRBD1 (6 bases). The length of the CDR3 is 14 residues. With 0 bases removed from V and 3 bases from J, the gap between germline ends came to 9 bases. Germline V CDR1 and CDR2: LGHNA, YSLEER.

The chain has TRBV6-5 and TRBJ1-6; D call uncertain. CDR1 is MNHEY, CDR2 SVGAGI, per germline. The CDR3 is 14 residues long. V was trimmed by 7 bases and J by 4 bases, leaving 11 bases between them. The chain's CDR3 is CASKPSGYNSPLHF. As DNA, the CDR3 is TGTGCCAGCAAGCCGTCGGGGTATAATTCACCCCTCCACTTT.

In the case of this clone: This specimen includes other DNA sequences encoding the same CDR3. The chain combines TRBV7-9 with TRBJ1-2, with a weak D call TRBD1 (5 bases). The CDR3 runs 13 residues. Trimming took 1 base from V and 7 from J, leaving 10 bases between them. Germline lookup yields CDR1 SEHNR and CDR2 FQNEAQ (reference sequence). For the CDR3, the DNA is TGTGCCAGCAGCTTAGGGCAGGGTGGTGGCTACACCTTC. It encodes CASSLGQGGGYTF. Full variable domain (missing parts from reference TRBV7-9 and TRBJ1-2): DTGVSQNPRHKITKRGQNVTFRCDPISEHNRLYWYRQTLGQGPEFLTYFQNEAQLEKSRLLSDRFSAERPKGSFSTLEIQRTEQGDSAMYLCASSLGQGGGYTFGSGTRLTVV.

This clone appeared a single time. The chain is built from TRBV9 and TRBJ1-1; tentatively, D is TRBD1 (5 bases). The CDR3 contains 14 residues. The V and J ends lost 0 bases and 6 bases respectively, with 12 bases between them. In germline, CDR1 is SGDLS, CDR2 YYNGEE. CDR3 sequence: CASSVGQFRAEAFF. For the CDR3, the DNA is TGTGCCAGCAGCGTAGGTCAGTTCAGGGCTGAAGCTTTCTTT.

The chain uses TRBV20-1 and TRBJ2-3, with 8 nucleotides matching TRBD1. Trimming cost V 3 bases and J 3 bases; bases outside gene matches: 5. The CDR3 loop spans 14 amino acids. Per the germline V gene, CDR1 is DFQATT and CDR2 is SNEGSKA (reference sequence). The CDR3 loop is CSASTGGWTDTQYF. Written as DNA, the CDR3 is TGCAGTGCTAGTACAGGGGGATGGACAGATACGCAGTATTTT.

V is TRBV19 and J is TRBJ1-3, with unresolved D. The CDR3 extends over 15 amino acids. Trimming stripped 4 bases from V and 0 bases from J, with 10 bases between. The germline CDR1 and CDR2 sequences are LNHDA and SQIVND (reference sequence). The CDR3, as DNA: TGTGCCAGTAGTACCGGACGGAGCTCTGGAAACACCATATATTTT. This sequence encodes CASSTGRSSGNTIYF.